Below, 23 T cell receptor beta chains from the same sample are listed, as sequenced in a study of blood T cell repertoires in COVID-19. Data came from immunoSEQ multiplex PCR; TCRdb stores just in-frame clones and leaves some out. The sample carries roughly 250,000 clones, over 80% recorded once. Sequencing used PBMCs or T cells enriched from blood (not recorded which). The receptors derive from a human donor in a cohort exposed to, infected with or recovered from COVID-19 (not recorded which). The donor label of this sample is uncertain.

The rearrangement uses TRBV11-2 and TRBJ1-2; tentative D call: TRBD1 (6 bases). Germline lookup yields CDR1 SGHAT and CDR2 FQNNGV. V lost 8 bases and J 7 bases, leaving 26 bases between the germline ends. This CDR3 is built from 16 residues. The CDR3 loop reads CASPDSGFALFGGYTF. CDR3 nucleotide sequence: TGTGCCAGCCCGGACAGCGGCTTCGCCCTTTTTGGTGGCTACACCTTC.

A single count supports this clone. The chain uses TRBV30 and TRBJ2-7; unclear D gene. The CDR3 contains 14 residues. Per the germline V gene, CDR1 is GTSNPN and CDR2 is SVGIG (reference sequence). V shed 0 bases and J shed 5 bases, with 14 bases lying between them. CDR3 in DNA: TGTGCCTGGAGTGTTGAGGAACGGATACACGAGCAGTACTTC. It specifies CAWSVEERIHEQYF.

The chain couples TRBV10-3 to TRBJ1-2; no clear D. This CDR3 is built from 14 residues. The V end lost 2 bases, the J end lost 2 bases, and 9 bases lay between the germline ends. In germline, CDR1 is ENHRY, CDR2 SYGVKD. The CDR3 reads CAISEPRLNYGYTF. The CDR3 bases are TGTGCCATCAGTGAGCCCCGTTTGAACTATGGCTACACCTTC.

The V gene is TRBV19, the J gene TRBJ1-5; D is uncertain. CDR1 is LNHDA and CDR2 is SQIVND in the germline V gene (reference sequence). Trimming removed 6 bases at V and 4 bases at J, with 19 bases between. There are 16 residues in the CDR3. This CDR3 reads CASRRALADGNQPQHF. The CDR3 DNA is TGTGCCAGTAGGAGGGCCCTCGCCGACGGGAATCAGCCCCAGCATTTT.

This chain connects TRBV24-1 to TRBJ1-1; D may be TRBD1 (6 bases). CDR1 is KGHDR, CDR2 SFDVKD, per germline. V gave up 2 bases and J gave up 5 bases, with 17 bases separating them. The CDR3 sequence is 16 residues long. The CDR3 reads CATSDSGRGGRTEAFF. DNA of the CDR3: TGTGCCACCAGTGATTCTGGCAGGGGCGGGAGAACTGAAGCTTTCTTT.

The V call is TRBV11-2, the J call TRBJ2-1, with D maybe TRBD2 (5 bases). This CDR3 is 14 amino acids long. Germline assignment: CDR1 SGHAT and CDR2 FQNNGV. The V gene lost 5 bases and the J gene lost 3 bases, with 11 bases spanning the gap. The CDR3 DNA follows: TGTGCCAGCAGCCATAGCGTGGACTACAATGAGCAGTTCTTC. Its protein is CASSHSVDYNEQFF. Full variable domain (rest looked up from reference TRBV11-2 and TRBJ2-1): EAGVAQSPRYKIIEKRQSVAFWCNPISGHATLYWYQQILGQGPKLLIQFQNNGVVDDSQLPKDRFSAERLKGVDSTLKIQPAKLEDSAVYLCASSHSVDYNEQFFGPGTRLTVL.

CDR3 loop: CASSARTGVNTEAFF. The DNA for the CDR3 is TGTGCCAGCAGTGCCCGCACAGGTGTGAACACTGAAGCTTTCTTT. V gene TRBV2 combines with J gene TRBJ1-1, with D possibly TRBD1 on 5 matching bases. Trimming shortened V by 4 bases and J by 0 bases, and 12 bases separated the two germline ends. This CDR3 is 15 amino acids long. Germline-derived CDR1 and CDR2 are SNHLY and FYNNEI.

For the CDR3, the DNA is TGTGCCAGCAGCTTGGATAATTTCTATGGCTACACCTTC. Protein product: CASSLDNFYGYTF. V and J are TRBV5-4 and TRBJ1-2; D unresolved. The germline V gene has CDR1 SGHNT and CDR2 YYREEE (reference sequence). Deletions cut 0 bases from V and 4 bases from J, with 7 bases between. The CDR3 totals 13 residues.

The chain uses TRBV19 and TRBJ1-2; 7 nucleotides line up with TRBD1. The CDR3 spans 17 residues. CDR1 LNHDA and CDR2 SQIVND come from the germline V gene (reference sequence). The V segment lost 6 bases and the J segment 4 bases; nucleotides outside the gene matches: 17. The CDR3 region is CASRSGPGQSFSYGYTF. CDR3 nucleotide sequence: TGTGCCAGTAGGAGCGGTCCGGGACAGAGTTTCTCCTATGGCTACACCTTC.

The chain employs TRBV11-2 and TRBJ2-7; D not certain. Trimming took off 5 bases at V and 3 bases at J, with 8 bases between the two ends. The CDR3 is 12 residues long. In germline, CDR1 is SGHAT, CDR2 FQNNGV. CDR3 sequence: CASSPNSYEQYF. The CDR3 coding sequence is TGTGCCAGCAGCCCAAACAGCTACGAGCAGTACTTC. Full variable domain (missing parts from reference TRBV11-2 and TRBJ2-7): EAGVAQSPRYKIIEKRQSVAFWCNPISGHATLYWYQQILGQGPKLLIQFQNNGVVDDSQLPKDRFSAERLKGVDSTLKIQPAKLEDSAVYLCASSPNSYEQYFGPGTRLTVT.

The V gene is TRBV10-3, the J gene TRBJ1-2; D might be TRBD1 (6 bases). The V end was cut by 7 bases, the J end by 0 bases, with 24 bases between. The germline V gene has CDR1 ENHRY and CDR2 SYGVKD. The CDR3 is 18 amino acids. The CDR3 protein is CAIKRQTTPQGTNYGYTF. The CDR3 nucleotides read TGTGCCATCAAACGGCAAACCACTCCCCAGGGGACTAACTATGGCTACACCTTC.

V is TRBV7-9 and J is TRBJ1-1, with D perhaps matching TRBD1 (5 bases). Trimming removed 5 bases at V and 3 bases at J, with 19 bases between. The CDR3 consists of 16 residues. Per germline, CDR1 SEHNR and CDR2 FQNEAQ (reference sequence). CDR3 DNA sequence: TGTGCCAGCAGCCCCGGGTGGGGCGGATCGGACACTGAAGCTTTCTTT. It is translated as CASSPGWGGSDTEAFF.

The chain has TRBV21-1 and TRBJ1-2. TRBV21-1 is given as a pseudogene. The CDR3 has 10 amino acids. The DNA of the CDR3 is TGTGCCAGCAGCCCTCGGGACTACACCTTC. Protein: CASSPRDYTF.

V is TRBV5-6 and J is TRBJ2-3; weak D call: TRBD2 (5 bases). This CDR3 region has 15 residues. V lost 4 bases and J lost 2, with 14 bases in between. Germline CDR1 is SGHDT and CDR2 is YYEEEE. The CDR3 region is CASSPGAGDTDTQYF. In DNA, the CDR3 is TGTGCCAGCAGCCCGGGCGCCGGGGACACAGATACGCAGTATTTT.

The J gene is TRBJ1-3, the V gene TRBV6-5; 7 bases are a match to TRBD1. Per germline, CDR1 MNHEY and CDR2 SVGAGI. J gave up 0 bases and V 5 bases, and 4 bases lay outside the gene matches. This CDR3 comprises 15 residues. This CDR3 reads CASSRGGSSGNTIYF. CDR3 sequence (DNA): TGTGCCAGCAGTAGAGGGGGCTCCTCTGGAAACACCATATATTTT.

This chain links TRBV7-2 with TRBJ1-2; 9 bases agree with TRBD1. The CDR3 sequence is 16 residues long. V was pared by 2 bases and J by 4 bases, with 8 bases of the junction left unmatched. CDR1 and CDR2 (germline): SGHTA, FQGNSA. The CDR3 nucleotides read TGTGCCAGCAGCTTATTGGGACAGGGAGACGGCTATGGCTACACCTTC. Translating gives CASSLLGQGDGYGYTF.

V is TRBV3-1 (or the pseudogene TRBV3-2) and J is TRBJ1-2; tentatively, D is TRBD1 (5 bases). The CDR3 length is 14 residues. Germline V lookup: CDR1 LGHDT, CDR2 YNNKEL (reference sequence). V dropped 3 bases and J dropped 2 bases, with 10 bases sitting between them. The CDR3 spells CASSQGSGNYGYTF. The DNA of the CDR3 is TGTGCCAGCAGCCAGGGCTCAGGGAACTATGGCTACACCTTC.

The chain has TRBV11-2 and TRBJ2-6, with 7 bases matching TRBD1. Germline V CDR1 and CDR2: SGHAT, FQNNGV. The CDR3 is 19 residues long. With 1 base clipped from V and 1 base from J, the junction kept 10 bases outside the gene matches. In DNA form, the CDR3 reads TGTGCCAGCAGCTTAGGTGGGACAGCCCAAGCTTCTGGGGCCAACGTCCTGACTTTC. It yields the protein CASSLGGTAQASGANVLTF.

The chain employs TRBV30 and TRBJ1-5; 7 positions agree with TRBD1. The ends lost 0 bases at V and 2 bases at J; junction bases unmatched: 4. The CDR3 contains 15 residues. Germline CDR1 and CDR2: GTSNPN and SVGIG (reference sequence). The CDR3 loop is CAWSVRQGRNQPQHF. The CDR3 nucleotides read TGTGCCTGGAGTGTCAGACAGGGTCGCAATCAGCCCCAGCATTTT.

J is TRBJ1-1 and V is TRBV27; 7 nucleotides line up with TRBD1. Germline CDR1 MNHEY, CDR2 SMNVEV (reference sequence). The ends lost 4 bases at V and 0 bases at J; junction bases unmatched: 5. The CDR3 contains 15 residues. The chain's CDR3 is CASSSMTGMNTEAFF. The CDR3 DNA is TGTGCCAGCAGTTCGATGACAGGGATGAACACTGAAGCTTTCTTT.

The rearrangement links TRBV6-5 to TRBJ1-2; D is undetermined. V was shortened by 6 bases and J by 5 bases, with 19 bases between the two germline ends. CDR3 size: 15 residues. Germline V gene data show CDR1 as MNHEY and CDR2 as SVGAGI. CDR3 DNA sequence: TGTGCCAGCAGGCCCACAGTGGGCCAGCTATATGGCTACACCTTC. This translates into CASRPTVGQLYGYTF.

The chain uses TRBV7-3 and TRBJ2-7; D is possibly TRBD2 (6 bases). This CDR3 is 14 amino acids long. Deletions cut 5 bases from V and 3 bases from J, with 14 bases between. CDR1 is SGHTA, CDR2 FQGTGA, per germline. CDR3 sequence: CASSPTGGVYEQYF. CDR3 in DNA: TGTGCCAGCAGCCCAACCGGGGGTGTCTACGAGCAGTACTTC.

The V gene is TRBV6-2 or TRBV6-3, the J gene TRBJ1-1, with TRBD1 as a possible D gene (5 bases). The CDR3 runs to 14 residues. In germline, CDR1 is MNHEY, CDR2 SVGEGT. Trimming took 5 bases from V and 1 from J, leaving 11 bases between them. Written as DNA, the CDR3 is TGTGCCAGCAGTCCAGGGCTTCCGAACACTGAAGCTTTCTTT. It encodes CASSPGLPNTEAFF.